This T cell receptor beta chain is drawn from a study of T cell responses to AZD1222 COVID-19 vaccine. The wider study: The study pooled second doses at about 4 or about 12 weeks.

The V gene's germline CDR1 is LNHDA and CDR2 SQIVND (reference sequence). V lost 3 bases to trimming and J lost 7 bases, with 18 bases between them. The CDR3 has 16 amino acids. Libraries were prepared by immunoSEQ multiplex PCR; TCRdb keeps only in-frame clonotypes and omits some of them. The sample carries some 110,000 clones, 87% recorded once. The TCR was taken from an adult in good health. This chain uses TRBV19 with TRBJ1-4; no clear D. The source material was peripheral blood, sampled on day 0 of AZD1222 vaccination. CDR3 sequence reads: CASSIGLRTASEKLFF. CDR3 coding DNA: TGTGCCAGTAGTATCGGTCTAAGAACAGCCAGTGAAAAACTGTTTTTT.